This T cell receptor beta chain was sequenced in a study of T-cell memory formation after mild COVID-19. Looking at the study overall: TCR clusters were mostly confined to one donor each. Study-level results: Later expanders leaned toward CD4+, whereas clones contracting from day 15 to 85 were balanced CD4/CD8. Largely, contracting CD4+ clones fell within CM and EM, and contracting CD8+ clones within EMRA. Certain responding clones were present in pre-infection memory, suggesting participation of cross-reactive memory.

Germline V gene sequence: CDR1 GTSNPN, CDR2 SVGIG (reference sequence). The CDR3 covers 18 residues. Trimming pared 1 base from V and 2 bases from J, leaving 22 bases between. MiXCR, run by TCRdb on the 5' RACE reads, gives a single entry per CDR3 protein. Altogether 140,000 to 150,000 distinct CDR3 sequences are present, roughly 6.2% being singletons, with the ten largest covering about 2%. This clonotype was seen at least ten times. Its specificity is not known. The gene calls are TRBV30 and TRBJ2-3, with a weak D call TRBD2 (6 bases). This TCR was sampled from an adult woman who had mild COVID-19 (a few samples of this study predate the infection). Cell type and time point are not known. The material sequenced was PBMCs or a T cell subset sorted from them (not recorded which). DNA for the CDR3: TGTGCCTGGAGTGACAGATTTGGACGGAGGGGCTTCACAGATACGCAGTATTTT. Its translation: CAWSDRFGRRGFTDTQYF.